This T cell receptor beta chain was observed in a study of neurological immune-mediated disorders. Germline lookup yields CDR1 SQVTM and CDR2 ANQGSEA. The CDR3 is 14 amino acids. The V gene end was trimmed by 3 bases and the J gene end by 5 bases; junction bases not matched to a gene: 9. This clonotype was observed many times. MiXCR, run by TCRdb on the 5' RACE reads, gives a single entry per CDR3 protein. The data contain 60,000 to 90,000 distinct CDR3 sequences, about 10% of them seen just once; the ten biggest clones take up 8.5% to 10%. Time point defined: longitudinal time-point 1 (baseline). Sequencing input: PBMCs. V and J are TRBV29-1 and TRBJ2-5, with 7 positions matching TRBD1. This clonotype originated in a man younger than 45 in good health. CDR3 protein: CSVEPTGFGETQYF. The DNA of the CDR3 is TGCAGCGTTGAGCCGACAGGGTTTGGGGAGACCCAGTACTTC.